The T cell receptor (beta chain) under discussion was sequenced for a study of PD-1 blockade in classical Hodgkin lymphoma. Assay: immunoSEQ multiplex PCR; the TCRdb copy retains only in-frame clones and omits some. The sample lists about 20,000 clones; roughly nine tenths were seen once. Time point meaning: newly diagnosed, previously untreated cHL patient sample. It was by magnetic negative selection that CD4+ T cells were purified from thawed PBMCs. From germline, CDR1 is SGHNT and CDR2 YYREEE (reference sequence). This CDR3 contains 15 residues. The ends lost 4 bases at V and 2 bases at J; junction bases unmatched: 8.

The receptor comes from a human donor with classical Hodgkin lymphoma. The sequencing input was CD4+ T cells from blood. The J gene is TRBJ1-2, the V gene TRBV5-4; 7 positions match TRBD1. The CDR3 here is CASSPGQISNYGYTF. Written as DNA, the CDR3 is TGTGCCAGCAGCCCGGGACAGATATCGAACTATGGCTACACCTTC.